The 15 T cell receptor beta chains given below trace back to one sample, sequenced in a study of T cell changes during pregnancy in multiple sclerosis. Measured with immunoSEQ multiplex PCR; TCRdb has only the in-frame clones, and not every one. The sample carries approximately 70,000 clones, approximately 90% recorded once. Sequences were derived from peripheral blood, sampled in the second trimester of pregnancy. The receptor source for this set is a female donor in good health, enrolled as a control in a pregnancy study.

This chain connects TRBV5-4 to TRBJ2-5; the D gene is possibly TRBD1 (8 bases). Looked up from germline, CDR1 is SGHNT and CDR2 is YYREEE (reference sequence). Trimming removed 4 bases at V and 4 bases at J, with 17 bases between. The CDR3 consists of 15 residues. DNA for the CDR3: TGTGCCAGCAGCCCAGACAGGGGACTAATAGAGACCCAGTACTTC. It yields the protein CASSPDRGLIETQYF.

This clone was counted once. The chain couples TRBV7-2 to TRBJ2-5; possible D gene TRBD1, 6 bases. V was trimmed by 3 bases and J by 3 bases, leaving 8 bases between them. This CDR3 region has 13 residues. Germline V gene lookup returns CDR1 SGHTA and CDR2 FQGNSA. The CDR3: CASSFAGEETQYF. The CDR3 DNA sequence: TGTGCCAGCAGCTTTGCAGGGGAAGAGACCCAGTACTTC.

This chain joins TRBV19 and TRBJ2-1, with D possibly being TRBD1 (6 bases). Germline CDR1 reads LNHDA; CDR2 reads SQIVND (reference sequence). Trimming removed 10 bases at V and 4 bases at J, with 14 bases between. This CDR3 spans 13 amino acids. The CDR3 sequence is CATRTEDYNEQFF. The DNA for the CDR3 is TGTGCCACCCGGACAGAGGATTACAATGAGCAGTTCTTC.

This sequence joins TRBV9 and TRBJ2-1; D is possibly TRBD2 (6 bases). Trimming stripped 0 bases from V and 3 bases from J, with 13 bases between. CDR1 is SGDLS, CDR2 YYNGEE, per germline. This CDR3 contains 16 residues. The CDR3 reads CASSVAGVNDYNEQFF. CDR3 coding DNA: TGTGCCAGCAGCGTAGCGGGAGTTAACGACTACAATGAGCAGTTCTTC.

This clone occurred once. The V and J genes are TRBV7-9 and TRBJ1-1, with no clear D. The V gene's germline CDR1 is SEHNR and CDR2 FQNEAQ (reference sequence). The CDR3 covers 17 residues. V lost 7 bases, J lost 4 bases, and 25 bases lay in between. Written as DNA, the CDR3 is TGTGCCAGCACCCGGATTGACATATCAAGTCTGGGCACTGAAGCTTTCTTT. Its protein is CASTRIDISSLGTEAFF.

V gene TRBV5-4 combines with J gene TRBJ2-1; 11 bases are shared with TRBD2. V trimming: 4 bases; J trimming: 4 bases; junction bases outside the gene matches: 4. CDR3 length: 15 residues. Germline CDR1 and CDR2: SGHNT and YYREEE (reference sequence). In DNA, the CDR3 is TGTGCCAGCAGCCCGCGACTAGCGGGGTACAATGAGCAGTTCTTC. Translation: CASSPRLAGYNEQFF.

This chain uses TRBV2 with TRBJ2-1; 12 bases align to TRBD2. CDR3 length: 13 residues. V shed 6 bases and J 15 bases; nucleotides not matched to a gene: 9. Germline V gives CDR1 SNHLY, CDR2 FYNNEI. The CDR3 DNA sequence: TGTGCCAGCAGCGATAGACTAGCGGGGGTTAGGTTCTTC. This encodes CASSDRLAGVRFF.

The V gene is TRBV19, the J gene TRBJ2-1; the D gene is possibly TRBD2 (5 bases). The CDR3 covers 15 residues. CDR1 is LNHDA, CDR2 SQIVND, per germline (reference sequence). Trimming took off 3 bases at V and 2 bases at J, with 11 bases between the two ends. The CDR3, as DNA: TGTGCCAGTAGTATCACGGGGATTCCCTACAATGAGCAGTTCTTC. This encodes CASSITGIPYNEQFF.

The gene calls are TRBV30 and TRBJ2-5, with 8 bases identical to TRBD2. With 4 bases clipped from V and 5 bases from J, the junction kept 15 bases outside the gene matches. In germline, CDR1 is GTSNPN, CDR2 SVGIG (reference sequence). This CDR3 has 16 residues. Here the CDR3 DNA reads TGTGCCTGGACATGGGTCGGGAGGGCCCGGGGTGAGACCCAGTACTTC. It codes for CAWTWVGRARGETQYF.

This clone was detected once. The chain recombines TRBV21-1 with TRBJ2-1; TRBD2 is the table's D call, not checked against the DNA. TRBV21-1 counts as a pseudogene. The CDR3 has 14 residues. The CDR3 loop reads CASSSGRAYNEQFF. In DNA form, the CDR3 reads TGTGCCAGCAGCAGCGGGAGGGCCTACAATGAGCAGTTCTTC.

The V and J genes are TRBV6-5 and TRBJ2-7; 10 bases agree with TRBD2. The CDR3 runs to 14 residues. After removal of 5 bases from V and 0 bases from J, the junction contained 1 base not matched to a gene. The germline V gene encodes CDR1 MNHEY and CDR2 SVGAGI. CDR3 in amino acids: CASSSGRASYEQYF. The CDR3 region has the DNA TGTGCCAGCAGTAGCGGGAGGGCCTCCTACGAGCAGTACTTC.

CDR3 region: CASSFAGNTEAFF. The DNA of the CDR3 is TGTGCCAGCAGCTTTGCCGGGAACACTGAAGCTTTCTTT. The rearrangement uses TRBV7-3 and TRBJ1-1; no firm D call. Trimming pared 3 bases from V and 1 base from J, leaving 6 bases between. Germline V gene data show CDR1 as SGHTA and CDR2 as FQGTGA. The CDR3 is 13 residues long.

This chain uses TRBV19 with TRBJ1-1; the D is unclear. There are 12 residues in the CDR3. CDR1 LNHDA and CDR2 SQIVND come from the germline V gene (reference sequence). Trimming took off 6 bases at V and 4 bases at J, with 9 bases between the two ends. CDR3 coding DNA: TGTGCCAGTAGGGGAGGTAGCACTGAAGCTTTCTTT. Translating gives CASRGGSTEAFF.

The CDR3 region has the DNA TGTGCCATCCCACTTCTCGCGGGTTCCGGGGAGCTGTTTTTT. The encoded protein is CAIPLLAGSGELFF. The rearrangement uses TRBV11-2 and TRBJ2-2; D possibly corresponds to TRBD2 (5 bases). Germline V gives CDR1 SGHAT, CDR2 FQNNGV. The CDR3 runs to 14 residues. V lost 10 bases and J lost 6, with 18 bases in between.

The chain has TRBV30 and TRBJ2-1; D may be TRBD2 (5 bases). CDR3 length: 14 amino acids. Germline CDR1 is GTSNPN and CDR2 is SVGIG (reference sequence). V gave up 7 bases and J gave up 4 bases, with 17 bases separating them. CDR3 protein: CASGWMGSYNEQFF. As DNA, the CDR3 is TGTGCCTCGGGGTGGATGGGGTCATACAATGAGCAGTTCTTC.